The 3 T cell receptor beta chains presented below share a single source sample, sequenced in a study of Ad26.COV2.S vaccination and SARS-CoV-2 variants. The method was immunoSEQ multiplex PCR; TCRdb's version includes in-frame clones alone and lacks a portion of them. The table shows 350,000 to 500,000 clones, with roughly 91% occurring only once. Documented treatment: 15 to 20 received Ad26.COV2.S at low or high dose, single or two shots; about five received placebo; per-sample allocation not given. Collection of samples fell on day 63 after the first vaccine or placebo injection. The sequencing here drew on peripheral blood, taken in a trial of Ad26.COV2.S vaccine versus placebo. The receptors were gathered from a person aged 18-65 years who received the Ad26.COV2.S COVID-19 vaccine or a placebo.

On this clone itself: Distinct nucleotide sequences in the sample also encode this CDR3. The CDR3 region is CASSEGLSTDTQYF. For the CDR3, the DNA is TGTGCCAGCAGTGAAGGGTTAAGCACAGATACGCAGTATTTT. The chain employs TRBV2 and TRBJ2-3; no clear D gene. The CDR3 has 14 amino acids. Germline-derived CDR1 and CDR2 are SNHLY and FYNNEI. V lost 1 base and J lost 0, with 5 bases in between.

This chain connects TRBV19 to TRBJ1-5; 9 bases fit TRBD1. The V gene end was trimmed by 5 bases and the J gene end by 5 bases; junction bases not matched to a gene: 10. The CDR3 is made up of 16 amino acids. Per the germline V gene, CDR1 is LNHDA and CDR2 is SQIVND (reference sequence). The CDR3, as DNA: TGTGCCAGTAGTGTTCCGGGACAGGGCAGTTATCAGCCCCAGCATTTT. Its translation is CASSVPGQGSYQPQHF.

In regard to this clone: Compared with germline, one end of the junction differs, possibly owing to a read error. The rearrangement links TRBV2 to TRBJ2-5; 8 bases align to TRBD2. This CDR3 spans 12 amino acids. Germline CDR1 reads SNHLY; CDR2 reads FYNNEI. In DNA, the CDR3 is TGTGCCAGCAGAGAAGCGGGAGCTGGCCAGTACTTC. Its protein is CASREAGAGQYF.